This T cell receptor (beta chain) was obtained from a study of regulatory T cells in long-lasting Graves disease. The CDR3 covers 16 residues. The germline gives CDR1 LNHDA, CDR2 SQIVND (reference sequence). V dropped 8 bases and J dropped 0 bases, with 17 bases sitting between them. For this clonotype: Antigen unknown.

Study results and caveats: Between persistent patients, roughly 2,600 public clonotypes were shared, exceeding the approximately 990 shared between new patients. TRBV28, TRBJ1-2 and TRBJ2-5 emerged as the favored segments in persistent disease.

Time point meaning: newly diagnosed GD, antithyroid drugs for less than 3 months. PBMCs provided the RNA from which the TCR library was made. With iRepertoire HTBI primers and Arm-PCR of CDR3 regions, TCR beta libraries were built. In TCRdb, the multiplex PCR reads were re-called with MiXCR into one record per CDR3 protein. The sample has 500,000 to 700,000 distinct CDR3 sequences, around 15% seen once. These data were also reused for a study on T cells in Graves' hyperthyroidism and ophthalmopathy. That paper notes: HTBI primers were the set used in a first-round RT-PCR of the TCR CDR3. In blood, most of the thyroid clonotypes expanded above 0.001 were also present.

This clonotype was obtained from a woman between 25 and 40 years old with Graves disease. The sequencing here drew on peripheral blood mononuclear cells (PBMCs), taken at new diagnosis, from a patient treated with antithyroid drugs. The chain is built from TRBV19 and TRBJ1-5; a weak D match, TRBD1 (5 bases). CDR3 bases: TGTGCCAGTGATGGGGCAGGGACGAATAGCAATCAGCCCCAGCATTTT. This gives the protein CASDGAGTNSNQPQHF. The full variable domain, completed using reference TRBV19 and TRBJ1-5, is DGGITQSPKYLFRKEGQNVTLSCEQNLNHDAMYWYRQDPGQGLRLIYYSQIVNDFQKGDIAEGYSVSREKKESFPLTVTSAQKNPTAFYLCASDGAGTNSNQPQHFGDGTRLSIL.